The T cell receptor (beta chain) under discussion was sequenced for a study of blood T cell repertoires in COVID-19. Across the whole study: The United States, Italy and Spain provided the acute and convalescent COVID-19 samples. T cells, B-cell-depleted T cells, or PBMCs provided the cDNA or gDNA that served as material.

In the original workflow: Scientists estimated how many nucleated cells there were by amplifying reference gene primers. Using immunoSEQ multiplex PCR, the repertoire was profiled, and TCRdb retains in-frame clones only, with some absent. D and trimming were read from the DNA, whereas the V and J calls and clone size are those reported in that table. The top ten hold about 9.4% of the sample, which has about 370,000 clones, over 75% seen once. Seattle patient enrollment occurred during active infection, with longitudinal follow-up thereafter. The clonotype originates from a woman younger than 45 with COVID-19, enrolled during active disease. The source material was peripheral blood.

CDR3 sequence: CASSPRTGQGDYEQYF. The CDR3, as DNA: TGTGCCAGCAGCCCTAGGACGGGACAGGGAGACTACGAGCAGTACTTC. This chain connects TRBV7-6 to TRBJ2-7, with 9 bases matching TRBD1. The junction had 11 bases not matched to a gene; V was cut back by 5 bases and J by 3 bases. The CDR3 contains 16 residues. CDR1 and CDR2 from the germline V gene are SGHVS and FNYEAQ.